The source of this TCR beta chain is a study of blood T cell repertoires in COVID-19. Whole-study context: T cells, B-cell-depleted T cells, or PBMCs supplied cDNA or gDNA.

The V and J ends lost 4 bases and 7 bases respectively, with 20 bases between them. Germline values: CDR1 MNHNS, CDR2 SASEGT. This CDR3 spans 16 amino acids. Under the authors' procedure: The assay estimated nucleated cells by amplifying reference gene primers. Clones were sequenced by immunoSEQ multiplex PCR, and TCRdb holds only the in-frame ones, with some missing. V, J and clone size were drawn from that table, and D and trimming were deduced from the DNA. Of about 110,000 clones in the sample, 88% were seen once. This clone is a singleton in its sample. The J gene is TRBJ1-5, the V gene TRBV6-1; a weak D match, TRBD1 (5 bases). The sequence was obtained from a human donor in a cohort sampled during active COVID-19. Specimen: peripheral blood. The CDR3 DNA reads as TGTGCCAGCAGTGCCCCCCAGGCAGGTGGGGCCCAGCCCCAGCATTTT. This encodes CASSAPQAGGAQPQHF.